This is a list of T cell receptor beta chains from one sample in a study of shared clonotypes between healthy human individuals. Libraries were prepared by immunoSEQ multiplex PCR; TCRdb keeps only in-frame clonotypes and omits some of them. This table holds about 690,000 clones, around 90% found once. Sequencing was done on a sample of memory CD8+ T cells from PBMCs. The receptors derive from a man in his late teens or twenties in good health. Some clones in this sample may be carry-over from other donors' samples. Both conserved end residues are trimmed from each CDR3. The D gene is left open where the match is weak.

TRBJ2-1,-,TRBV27,ASSWLGPSSYNEQF
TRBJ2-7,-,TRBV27,ASSFPGGGGHEQY
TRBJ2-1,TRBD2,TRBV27,ASSVLAGAYNEQF
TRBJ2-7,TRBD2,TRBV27,ASSSPSGTSAYYEQY
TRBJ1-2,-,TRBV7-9,ASSLILGEYRNYGYT
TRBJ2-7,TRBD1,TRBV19,ASSMGQGAYEQY
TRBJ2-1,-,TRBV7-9,ASSLGVDEQF
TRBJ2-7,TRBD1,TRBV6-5,ASSYNFGTGSHEQY
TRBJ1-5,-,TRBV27,ASSPSALARQPQH
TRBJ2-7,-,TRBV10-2,ASSEFPAVHSYEQY
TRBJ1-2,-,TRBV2,ATLTVSSWGYT
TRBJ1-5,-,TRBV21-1,ASGLATGDNQPQH
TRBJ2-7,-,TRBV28,ASSLGDGSSYEQY
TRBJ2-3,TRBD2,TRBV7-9,ASSRLSGSPTDTQY
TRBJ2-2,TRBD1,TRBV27,ASSFRDRWSTGELF
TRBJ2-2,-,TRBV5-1,ASSLDGTYPNTGELF
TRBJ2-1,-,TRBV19,ASSIAATLYNEQF
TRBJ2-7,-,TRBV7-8,ASSSSGLSSSYEQY
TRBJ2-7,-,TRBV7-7,ASSPKAGYEQY
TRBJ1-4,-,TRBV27,ASSLSGRGEKLF
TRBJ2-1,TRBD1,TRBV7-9,ASSLPGQERNEQF
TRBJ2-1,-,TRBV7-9,ASSLSRIGTDDNEQF
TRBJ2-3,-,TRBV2,ASRARGTKLTDTQY
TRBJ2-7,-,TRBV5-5,ASSWDGWTQTYEQY
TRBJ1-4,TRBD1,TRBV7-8,ASSLAGTGKKLF
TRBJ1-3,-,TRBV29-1,SIWQTGNTIY
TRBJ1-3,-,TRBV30,AWSRREDLPNTIY
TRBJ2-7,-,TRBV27,ASRTQYEQY
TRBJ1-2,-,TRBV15,ATSTGEANYGYT
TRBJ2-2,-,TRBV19,ASSFTGWNTGELF
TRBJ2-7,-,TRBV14,ASSPHVGWLEQY
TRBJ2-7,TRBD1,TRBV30,AWSVPGRDRGYLGYEQY
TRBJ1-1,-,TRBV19,ASSMLPTANTEAF
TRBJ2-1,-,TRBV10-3,AISPAGVSYNEQF
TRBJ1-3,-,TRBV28,ASSLRGNTIY
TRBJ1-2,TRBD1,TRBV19,ASRTGNGYT
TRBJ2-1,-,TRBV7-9,ASSLGVGTPQDEQF
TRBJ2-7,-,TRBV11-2,ASGEWGRGSDEQY
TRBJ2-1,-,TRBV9,ASSVGSREQF
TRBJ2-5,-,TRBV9,ASSEAGLQETQY
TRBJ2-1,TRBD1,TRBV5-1,ASRKTGEIHNEQF